The entry below gives a single T cell receptor beta chain sequence along with its context. Sequenced by immunoSEQ multiplex PCR; TCRdb stores in-frame clones only, minus some. This sample has 45,000 to 60,000 clones, with 79% found just once. The CDR3 consists of 14 residues. Trimming cost V 7 bases and J 7 bases; bases outside gene matches: 7. The V gene's germline CDR1 is LNHDA and CDR2 SQIVND (reference sequence). The data originate from a study of OX40 agonist ivuxolimab in advanced cancers. Sequenced material: CD4+ or CD8+ T cells sorted from blood, taken in a trial of the OX40 agonist ivuxolimab. The genes are TRBV19 and TRBJ2-2, with 9 bases lining up with TRBD1. The TCR originated in an adult with an advanced solid tumor such as melanoma, head and neck, liver or kidney cancer. CDR3 DNA: TGTGCCAGTACCAGGGGACAGGGAATCGGGGAGCTGTTTTTT. This gives the protein CASTRGQGIGELFF. The complete variable domain, with remaining parts taken from reference TRBV19 and TRBJ2-2, reads DGGITQSPKYLFRKEGQNVTLSCEQNLNHDAMYWYRQDPGQGLRLIYYSQIVNDFQKGDIAEGYSVSREKKESFPLTVTSAQKNPTAFYLCASTRGQGIGELFFGEGSRLTVL.